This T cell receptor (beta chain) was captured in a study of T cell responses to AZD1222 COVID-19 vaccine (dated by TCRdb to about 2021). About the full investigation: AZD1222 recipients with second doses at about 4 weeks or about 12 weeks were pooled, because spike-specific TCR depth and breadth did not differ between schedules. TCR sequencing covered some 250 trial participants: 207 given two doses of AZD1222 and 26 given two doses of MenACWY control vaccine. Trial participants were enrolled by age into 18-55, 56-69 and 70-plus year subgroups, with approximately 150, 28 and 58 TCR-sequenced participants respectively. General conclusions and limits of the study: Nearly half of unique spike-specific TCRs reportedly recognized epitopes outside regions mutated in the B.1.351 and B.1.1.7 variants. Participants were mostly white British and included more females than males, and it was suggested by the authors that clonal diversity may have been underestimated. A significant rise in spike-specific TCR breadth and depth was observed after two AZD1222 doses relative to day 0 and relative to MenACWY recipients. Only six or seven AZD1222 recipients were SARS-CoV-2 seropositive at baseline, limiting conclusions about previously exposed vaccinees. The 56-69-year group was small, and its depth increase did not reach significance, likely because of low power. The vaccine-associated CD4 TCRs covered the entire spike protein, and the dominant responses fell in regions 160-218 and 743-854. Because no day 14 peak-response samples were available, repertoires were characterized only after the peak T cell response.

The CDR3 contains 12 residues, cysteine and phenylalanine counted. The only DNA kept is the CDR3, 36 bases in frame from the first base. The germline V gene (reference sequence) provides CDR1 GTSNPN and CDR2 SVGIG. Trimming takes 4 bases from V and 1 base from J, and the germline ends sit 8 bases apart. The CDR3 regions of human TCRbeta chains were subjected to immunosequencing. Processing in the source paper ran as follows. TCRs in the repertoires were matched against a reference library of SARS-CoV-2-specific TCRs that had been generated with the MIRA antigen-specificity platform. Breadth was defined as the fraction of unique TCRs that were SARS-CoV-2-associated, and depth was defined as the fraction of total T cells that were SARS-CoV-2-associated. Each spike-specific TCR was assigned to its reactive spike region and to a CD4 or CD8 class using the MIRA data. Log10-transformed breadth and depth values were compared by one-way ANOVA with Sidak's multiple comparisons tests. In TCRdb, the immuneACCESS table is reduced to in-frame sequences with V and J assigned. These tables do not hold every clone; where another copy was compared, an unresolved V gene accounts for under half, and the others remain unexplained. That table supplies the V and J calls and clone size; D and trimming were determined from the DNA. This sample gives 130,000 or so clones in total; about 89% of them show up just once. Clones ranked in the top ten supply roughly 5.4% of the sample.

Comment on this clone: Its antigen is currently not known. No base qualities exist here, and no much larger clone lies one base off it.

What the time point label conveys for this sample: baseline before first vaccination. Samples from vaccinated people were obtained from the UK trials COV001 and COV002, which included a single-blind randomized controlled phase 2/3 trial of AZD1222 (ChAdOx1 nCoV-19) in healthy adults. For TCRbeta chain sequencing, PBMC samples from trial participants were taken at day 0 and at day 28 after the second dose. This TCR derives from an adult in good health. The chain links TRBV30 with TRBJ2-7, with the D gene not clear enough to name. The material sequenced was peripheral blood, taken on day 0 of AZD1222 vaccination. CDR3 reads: CAWTGYSYEQYF. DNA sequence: TGTGCCTGGACAGGTTATTCCTACGAGCAGTACTTC.